The 18 T cell receptor beta chains below were found in one sample sequenced in a study of TIL therapy for anti-PD-1-resistant metastatic lung cancer. The libraries were made with immunoSEQ v3. Profiled with immunoSEQ multiplex PCR; TCRdb holds only in-frame clones, not every one. The sample carries about 19,000 clones, roughly 85% recorded once. Time point defined: pre-treatment sample, taken before nivolumab and TIL therapy. Sequenced material: blood, taken at baseline. Receptor source: a person aged 25-85 years with non-small cell lung cancer.

This clone showed up just a few times. The chain couples TRBV4-3 to TRBJ1-2; 8 nucleotides agree with TRBD1. The CDR3 sequence is 14 residues long. Germline V gives CDR1 LGHNA, CDR2 YSLEER. J was trimmed by 4 bases and V by 6 bases; bases with no gene match: 7. The CDR3 here is CASSRGTGFYGYTF. The CDR3 DNA follows: TGCGCCAGCAGTCGGGGGACAGGCTTCTATGGCTACACCTTC.

This clone was counted only a few times. V gene TRBV7-9 combines with J gene TRBJ2-7; D not certain. The CDR3 spans 12 residues. Trimming stripped 8 bases from V and 2 bases from J, with 10 bases between. Germline V gives CDR1 SEHNR, CDR2 FQNEAQ (reference sequence). The CDR3 here is CASSGQAYEQYF. CDR3 nucleotides: TGTGCCAGCTCCGGCCAAGCCTACGAGCAGTACTTC.

The V and J genes are TRBV6-4 and TRBJ2-3; D is uncertain. The V end was cut by 5 bases, the J end by 0 bases, with 6 bases between. The CDR3 runs 13 residues. Germline lookup yields CDR1 MRHNA and CDR2 SNTAGT. CDR3 DNA: TGTGCCAGCAGTACGGACAGCACAGATACGCAGTATTTT. It translates to CASSTDSTDTQYF.

The V gene is TRBV1, the J gene TRBJ2-1; the D call in the table, TRBD2, was not verified against the DNA. TRBV1 is reported as a pseudogene. This CDR3 is built from 16 residues. The CDR3 sequence: CTSSQWRGGIYNEQFF. CDR3 DNA: TGCACCAGCAGCCAGTGGCGGGGGGGCATCTACAATGAGCAGTTCTTC.

The rearrangement joins TRBV19 to TRBJ1-2; TRBD1 matches at 7 bases. The CDR3 totals 16 residues. V lost 3 bases, J lost 6 bases, and 13 bases stayed unmatched. Germline loops: CDR1 LNHDA, CDR2 SQIVND (reference sequence). The DNA of the CDR3 is TGTGCCAGTAGTATGGGCCAGGGGGGGGCGAAGCATGGCTACACCTTC. Amino acid sequence: CASSMGQGGAKHGYTF.

V gene TRBV9 combines with J gene TRBJ1-2, with a possible D match to TRBD1 (5 bases). Germline V gives CDR1 SGDLS, CDR2 YYNGEE. Trimming took 3 bases from V and 7 from J, leaving 13 bases between them. This CDR3 has 13 residues. The CDR3 DNA is TGTGCCAGCAGCGAGGGGCCCTCGGTTGGCTACACCTTC. Protein: CASSEGPSVGYTF.

The CDR3: CASRSKPGRGPSTDTQYF. CDR3 bases: TGTGCCAGCAGGTCAAAGCCGGGGAGGGGCCCTAGCACAGATACGCAGTATTTT. The chain is built from TRBV7-2 and TRBJ2-3; 7 nucleotides line up with TRBD2. Germline V CDR1 and CDR2: SGHTA, FQGNSA. CDR3 length: 18 residues. Trimming cost V 6 bases and J 0 bases; bases outside gene matches: 15.

This clone has just one count. The chain couples TRBV12-3 or TRBV12-4 to TRBJ2-3; D is perhaps TRBD1 (6 bases). With 7 bases removed from V and 1 base from J, the gap between germline ends came to 9 bases. CDR3 length: 13 amino acids. The CDR3 spells CASIRTGTDTQYF. The CDR3 region has the DNA TGTGCCAGCATCCGGACAGGCACAGATACGCAGTATTTT.

The chain recombines TRBV19 with TRBJ2-2, with 9 bases matching TRBD1. Germline V CDR1 and CDR2: LNHDA, SQIVND (reference sequence). Unmatched junction bases numbered 4, after V lost 7 bases and J lost 4 bases. This CDR3 has 14 amino acids. The CDR3 is CASTGTGFTGELFF. In DNA, the CDR3 is TGTGCCAGTACCGGGACAGGGTTCACCGGGGAGCTGTTTTTT.

There are a few counts of this clone. This sequence joins TRBV9 and TRBJ2-2; 9 bases align to TRBD2. Germline V gene data show CDR1 as SGDLS and CDR2 as YYNGEE. J gave up 6 bases and V 4 bases, and 10 bases lay outside the gene matches. The CDR3 has 16 amino acids. Written as DNA, the CDR3 is TGTGCCAGCAGCTTGACCGGGACTAGCTCCCCCGGGGAGCTGTTTTTT. Translation gives CASSLTGTSSPGELFF. Based on the CDR3 plus reference TRBV9 and TRBJ2-2, the full variable domain is DSGVTQTPKHLITATGQRVTLRCSPRSGDLSVYWYQQSLDQGLQFLIQYYNGEERAKGNILERFSAQQFPDLHSELNLSSLELGDSALYFCASSLTGTSSPGELFFGEGSRLTVL.

The chain links TRBV29-1 to TRBJ2-7; possibly TRBD2 for D (6 bases). The V and J ends lost 4 bases and 5 bases respectively, with 18 bases between them. The CDR3 consists of 14 residues. From germline, CDR1 is SQVTM and CDR2 ANQGSEA. The CDR3 reads CSVVLWAGSDEQYF. The CDR3 DNA sequence: TGCAGCGTTGTTCTGTGGGCCGGGAGCGACGAGCAGTACTTC.

This chain connects TRBV4-2 to TRBJ2-2; 9 bases fit TRBD2. Germline V lookup: CDR1 LGHNA, CDR2 YNFKEQ. The junction had 0 bases not matched to a gene; V was cut back by 0 bases and J by 4 bases. CDR3 length: 15 amino acids. The CDR3 protein is CASSQEAGGTGELFF. The CDR3 DNA is TGTGCCAGCAGCCAAGAAGCGGGAGGCACCGGGGAGCTGTTTTTT.

This clone has just a few counts. This rearrangement joins TRBV3-1 (or the pseudogene TRBV3-2) to TRBJ2-7; TRBD1 aligns across 8 bases. The CDR3 totals 20 residues. The V gene's germline CDR1 is LGHDT and CDR2 YNNKEL (reference sequence). J gave up 5 bases and V 2 bases, and 23 bases lay outside the gene matches. Here the CDR3 DNA reads TGTGCCAGCAGCCAAAACATAGGAGGAGGGTTCGGAGGACAGGGCCACGAGCAGTACTTC. Translation gives CASSQNIGGGFGGQGHEQYF.

The chain links TRBV6-6 to TRBJ1-1; D uncertain. The CDR3 sequence is 12 residues long. In germline, CDR1 is MNHNY, CDR2 SVGAGI (reference sequence). Trimming removed 5 bases at V and 2 bases at J, with 6 bases between. This CDR3 is CASSGVNTEAFF. In nucleotides, the CDR3 is TGTGCCAGCAGTGGAGTTAACACTGAAGCTTTCTTT.

This chain connects TRBV11-2 to TRBJ1-4; D unclear. The germline V gene has CDR1 SGHAT and CDR2 FQNNGV. This CDR3 contains 15 residues. With 0 bases removed from V and 6 bases from J, the gap between germline ends came to 11 bases. The CDR3: CASSLDPSPYEKLFF. The CDR3 coding sequence is TGTGCCAGCAGCTTAGACCCCTCTCCTTATGAAAAACTGTTTTTT.

This chain joins TRBV28 and TRBJ2-5, with TRBD1 matching 9 bases. V lost 6 bases and J lost 4; bases outside the gene matches: 15. CDR3 length: 17 amino acids. Germline V gives CDR1 MDHEN, CDR2 SYDVKM. The CDR3 coding sequence is TGTGCCAGCAGCGTACCCCCGGAACAGGGGGCGGGAGAGACCCAGTACTTC. This codes for CASSVPPEQGAGETQYF.

The chain links TRBV7-2 to TRBJ2-2; D not resolved. The germline V gene encodes CDR1 SGHTA and CDR2 FQGNSA. This CDR3 comprises 14 residues. Trimming took off 1 base at V and 0 bases at J, with 3 bases between the two ends. CDR3 sequence reads: CASSLVPNTGELFF. The CDR3 nucleotides read TGTGCCAGCAGCTTAGTACCGAACACCGGGGAGCTGTTTTTT.

This clone was picked up a small number of times. This chain connects TRBV7-7 to TRBJ2-2; D might be TRBD1 (6 bases). CDR3 size: 16 residues. In germline, CDR1 is SSHAT, CDR2 FNYEAQ (reference sequence). Trimming shortened V by 2 bases and J by 4 bases, and 14 bases separated the two germline ends. The DNA of the CDR3 is TGTGCCAGCAGCTTATTTGGGCAGGGGCCCACCGGGGAGCTGTTTTTT. It yields the protein CASSLFGQGPTGELFF.